Following are 31 T cell receptor beta chains from one sample sequenced in a study of post-analysis software for immune sequencing data. The library was made from cDNA and included unique molecular identifiers. TCRdb fed the PCR reads into MiXCR, producing one record per CDR3 protein. The sample has a few hundred thousand distinct CDR3 sequences; approximately 46% are singletons. What these receptors recognize is not known. Whole-study findings and limits: In patients, TRBV5-6, TRBV5-1 and TRBV20-1 belonged to roughly five TRBV segments found more frequently than in controls.

The sequencing input was blood. The receptors were gathered from a girl aged 5-17 years with multiple sclerosis.

V usage is TRBV7-9 and J usage is TRBJ2-4; D is perhaps TRBD2 (6 bases). CDR1 and CDR2 from the germline V gene are SEHNR and FQNEAQ (reference sequence). CDR3 size: 12 residues. Between the trimmed V and J ends, which lost 3 bases and 13 bases, there was a span of 13 bases. The CDR3 protein is CASSLTRREQYF. For the CDR3, the DNA is TGTGCCAGCAGCTTGACCAGGAGGGAGCAGTACTTC.

This clonotype showed up just a few times. The chain joins TRBV6-5 to TRBJ2-3; maybe TRBD1 (6 bases). The CDR3 is 15 residues long. Per the germline V gene, CDR1 is MNHEY and CDR2 is SVGAGI. V shed 3 bases and J shed 0 bases, with 10 bases lying between them. The CDR3 nucleotides read TGTGCCAGCAGTTATAAGGGGGTTAGCACAGATACGCAGTATTTT. Translated, it gives CASSYKGVSTDTQYF.

In its sample, this clonotype was seen a few times. The CDR3 bases are TGCGCCAGCAGCGAAACACGGAACTATGGCTACACCTTC. Residues: CASSETRNYGYTF. The V call is TRBV4-1, the J call TRBJ1-2; no clear D. CDR1 and CDR2 from the germline V gene are MGHRA and YSYEKL. The CDR3 extends over 13 amino acids. Trimming left V 5 bases short and J 2 bases short, with 9 bases between.

This rearrangement joins TRBV2 to TRBJ1-2; no firm D call. In germline, CDR1 is SNHLY, CDR2 FYNNEI. The CDR3 contains 12 residues. V gave up 7 bases and J gave up 6 bases, with 12 bases separating them. The CDR3 protein is CASTIRTDGYTF. In DNA form, the CDR3 reads TGTGCCAGCACAATTCGGACTGATGGCTACACCTTC.

The J gene is TRBJ1-1, the V gene TRBV29-1; perhaps TRBD1 as D (6 bases). The germline CDR1 and CDR2 sequences are SQVTM and ANQGSEA. The CDR3 is made up of 14 amino acids. Trimming took 6 bases from V and 2 from J, leaving 16 bases between them. The CDR3 nucleotides read TGCAGCGTCATCTTGACAGGAGCAAACACTGAAGCTTTCTTT. Translating it yields CSVILTGANTEAFF.

V is TRBV7-8 and J is TRBJ2-2; no reliable D call. In germline, CDR1 is SGHVS, CDR2 FQNEAQ. Deletions cut 9 bases from V and 0 bases from J, with 14 bases between. The CDR3 runs to 15 residues. For the CDR3, the DNA is TGTGCCAGTCCTCCGAGGCAGGCGAACACCGGGGAGCTGTTTTTT. As protein: CASPPRQANTGELFF.

There are many counts of this clonotype. The junction shows a germline mismatch at one end, possibly a read error. This sequence joins TRBV5-1 and TRBJ2-1; weak D call: TRBD2 (5 bases). This CDR3 is built from 13 residues. Germline assignment: CDR1 SGHRS and CDR2 YFSETQ. The CDR3 loop reads CASSLGSYNEQFF. The CDR3, as DNA: TGTGCCAGCAGCTTAGGGAGCTACAATGAGCAGTTCTTC.

This clonotype came up a few times. The chain couples TRBV5-1 to TRBJ2-1; D not certain. Germline V CDR1 and CDR2: SGHRS, YFSETQ. V lost 1 base and J 6 bases, leaving 8 bases between the germline ends. The CDR3 sequence is 13 residues long. The CDR3, as DNA: TGCGCCAGCAGCTTGATTCCGGGCAATGAGCAGTTCTTC. As protein: CASSLIPGNEQFF.

The CDR3 is CATSDPTGSDEQYF. DNA of the CDR3: TGTGCCACCAGTGACCCGACAGGGAGTGACGAGCAGTACTTC. V gene TRBV24-1 combines with J gene TRBJ2-5, with 7 bases identical to TRBD1. The J call may be in error: the DNA end matches TRBJ2-7 better. This CDR3 has 14 residues. Germline-derived CDR1 and CDR2 are KGHDR and SFDVKD.

This chain connects TRBV6-4 to TRBJ2-1; D is unresolved. V was trimmed by 3 bases and J by 9 bases, leaving 18 bases between them. Germline V CDR1 and CDR2: MRHNA, SNTAGT. The CDR3 runs to 15 residues. The CDR3 sequence is CASSEAGRLVGEQFF. DNA for the CDR3: TGTGCCAGCAGTGAAGCCGGCCGGCTAGTCGGTGAGCAGTTCTTC.

The chain joins TRBV28 to TRBJ1-6; a possible D gene is TRBD1 (5 bases). Germline lookup yields CDR1 MDHEN and CDR2 SYDVKM. Trimming took off 7 bases at V and 7 bases at J, with 11 bases between the two ends. The CDR3 loop spans 13 amino acids. CDR3 protein: CASTQGGNSPLHF. In DNA, the CDR3 is TGTGCCAGCACGCAGGGAGGAAATTCACCCCTCCACTTT.

This clonotype was seen only a few times. This chain connects TRBV5-1 to TRBJ1-2; TRBD1 matches 7 bases. Germline V lookup: CDR1 SGHRS, CDR2 YFSETQ. V shed 4 bases and J 7 bases; nucleotides not matched to a gene: 4. The CDR3 is 12 amino acids. This chain's CDR3 is CASSDHRGGYTF. CDR3 in DNA: TGCGCCAGCAGCGACCACAGGGGTGGCTACACCTTC.

The chain has TRBV7-2 and TRBJ2-3, with 9 bases identical to TRBD1. V shed 6 bases and J 0 bases; nucleotides not matched to a gene: 7. This CDR3 is 16 amino acids long. Per the germline V gene, CDR1 is SGHTA and CDR2 is FQGNSA. The CDR3 protein is CASSIMGQGSTDTQYF. The CDR3 DNA follows: TGTGCCAGCAGTATAATGGGACAGGGTAGCACAGATACGCAGTATTTT.

This clonotype has a handful of counts. The chain recombines TRBV5-1 with TRBJ2-7; D not certain. This CDR3 comprises 13 residues. Germline V gene sequence: CDR1 SGHRS, CDR2 YFSETQ. Trimming pared 5 bases from V and 1 base from J, leaving 10 bases between. The CDR3 sequence: CASSERPSYEQYF. For the CDR3, the DNA is TGCGCCAGCAGTGAGCGTCCGTCCTACGAGCAGTACTTC.

V gene TRBV15 combines with J gene TRBJ2-7, with TRBD2 identical over 9 bases. Germline V gene lookup returns CDR1 LNHNV and CDR2 YYDKDF (reference sequence). The length of the CDR3 is 17 residues. With 1 base clipped from V and 10 bases from J, the junction kept 17 bases outside the gene matches. The CDR3 spells CATSRGSLAGGTQAQYF. CDR3 DNA: TGTGCCACCAGCAGAGGTTCCCTGGCGGGGGGGACCCAGGCCCAGTACTTC. The variable domain in full, with the rest retrieved from reference TRBV15 and TRBJ2-7, is DAMVIQNPRYQVTQFGKPVTLSCSQTLNHNVMYWYQQKSSQAPKLLFHYYDKDFNNEADTPDNFQSRRPNTSFCFLDIRSPGLGDTAMYLCATSRGSLAGGTQAQYFGPGTRLTVT.

This sequence joins TRBV3-1 and TRBJ1-1, with D tentatively TRBD1 (5 bases). CDR3 length: 14 amino acids. CDR1 and CDR2 (germline): LGHDT, YNNKEL (reference sequence). Between the trimmed V and J ends, which lost 4 bases and 1 base, there was a span of 10 bases. The CDR3 sequence is CASSPEGRNTEAFF. The DNA of the CDR3 is TGTGCCAGCAGCCCCGAGGGGCGGAACACTGAAGCTTTCTTT.

This clonotype came up a few times. The chain has TRBV11-2 and TRBJ2-1; 8 positions match TRBD1. There are 18 residues in the CDR3. V gave up 3 bases and J gave up 0 bases; unmatched junction bases: 10. Germline values: CDR1 SGHAT, CDR2 FQNNGV. The CDR3 loop is CASSFGDRFSSSYNEQFF. CDR3 DNA: TGTGCCAGCAGCTTCGGGGACAGGTTTTCCAGCTCCTACAATGAGCAGTTCTTC.

The chain recombines TRBV4-1 with TRBJ1-2; no reliable D call. Germline-derived CDR1 and CDR2 are MGHRA and YSYEKL. Trimming took 0 bases from V and 5 from J, leaving 10 bases between them. The CDR3 runs 14 residues. This CDR3 reads CASSQERGPYGYTF. The DNA for the CDR3 is TGCGCCAGCAGCCAAGAGCGCGGACCATATGGCTACACCTTC.

V usage is TRBV18 and J usage is TRBJ1-1; D is unresolved. Germline V gives CDR1 KGHSH, CDR2 LQKENI. V lost 3 bases to trimming and J lost 4 bases, with 15 bases between them. This CDR3 contains 15 residues. CDR3 amino acids: CASSPPGRVGTEAFF. DNA of the CDR3: TGTGCCAGCTCACCCCCCGGGCGGGTTGGCACTGAAGCTTTCTTT.

V gene TRBV29-1 combines with J gene TRBJ2-1; D may be TRBD2 (5 bases). This CDR3 comprises 12 residues. The V end lost 5 bases, the J end lost 3 bases, and 8 bases lay between the germline ends. Germline V gene lookup returns CDR1 SQVTM and CDR2 ANQGSEA. This chain's CDR3 is CSVLRVYNEQFF. The CDR3 DNA sequence: TGCAGCGTTTTGCGGGTCTACAATGAGCAGTTCTTC.

V and J are TRBV13 and TRBJ2-1; 8 nucleotides align to TRBD2. The DNA matches TRBJ2-7 better at its end, which makes the J call doubtful. The germline V gene has CDR1 PRHDT and CDR2 FYEKMQ (reference sequence). CDR3 length equals 16 residues. The CDR3 here is CASSLGPAGENHEQYF. The DNA of the CDR3 is TGTGCCAGCAGCTTAGGACCAGCGGGAGAAAACCACGAGCAGTACTTC.

This rearrangement joins TRBV6-5 to TRBJ1-1, with 8 bases that match TRBD1. This CDR3 comprises 15 residues. Germline V gene lookup returns CDR1 MNHEY and CDR2 SVGAGI. J was trimmed by 0 bases and V by 5 bases; bases with no gene match: 5. CDR3 protein: CASSAQGGVNTEAFF. The CDR3 DNA sequence: TGTGCCAGCAGTGCACAGGGGGGCGTGAACACTGAAGCTTTCTTT.

V gene TRBV5-1 combines with J gene TRBJ1-2; tentatively, D is TRBD1 (5 bases). V lost 0 bases to trimming and J lost 6 bases, with 12 bases between them. The CDR3 length is 14 residues. CDR1 is SGHRS and CDR2 is YFSETQ in the germline V gene. CDR3 in amino acids: CASSLVGGSDGYTF. CDR3 DNA: TGCGCCAGCAGCTTGGTTGGGGGATCGGATGGCTACACCTTC.

The chain joins TRBV4-1 to TRBJ1-4, with D hard to call. This CDR3 is built from 16 residues. V was trimmed by 0 bases and J by 6 bases, leaving 14 bases between them. CDR1 and CDR2 (germline): MGHRA, YSYEKL. CDR3 in amino acids: CASSQEGWAADEKLFF. CDR3 in DNA: TGCGCCAGCAGCCAAGAAGGGTGGGCCGCGGATGAAAAACTGTTTTTT.

This chain uses TRBV12-3 or TRBV12-4 with TRBJ1-1; no clear D. Between the trimmed V and J ends, which lost 7 bases and 0 bases, there was a span of 18 bases. The CDR3 has 16 amino acids. The CDR3 loop reads CASTPPQNRVNTEAFF. The CDR3 DNA follows: TGTGCCAGCACTCCACCCCAGAACAGAGTGAACACTGAAGCTTTCTTT.

Points on this clonotype: A much larger clone lies a single base off, so this may be a read error. V usage is TRBV18 and J usage is TRBJ2-7; unclear D gene. Trimming removed 3 bases from V and 3 bases from J, with 15 bases in between. This CDR3 region has 15 residues. Germline V CDR1 and CDR2: KGHSH, LQKENI. CDR3 sequence: CASSPPGWGNYEQYF. In DNA, the CDR3 is TGTGCCAGCTCACCCCCTGGCTGGGGAAACTACGAGCAGTACTTC.

The chain is built from TRBV12-3 or TRBV12-4 and TRBJ1-5; maybe TRBD1 (5 bases). V shed 6 bases and J shed 4 bases, with 16 bases lying between them. This CDR3 has 15 residues. The CDR3 coding sequence is TGTGCCAGCAGCCCCGTTATCGGGGGGAATCAGCCCCAGCATTTT. Protein sequence: CASSPVIGGNQPQHF.

V usage is TRBV27 and J usage is TRBJ2-1, with D perhaps given as TRBD1 or TRBD2 (5 bases each). The CDR3 is 14 residues long. V gave up 2 bases and J gave up 5 bases, with 10 bases separating them. Per the germline V gene, CDR1 is MNHEY and CDR2 is SMNVEV (reference sequence). This CDR3 is CASSLIGANNEQFF. The CDR3 DNA reads TGTGCCAGCAGTTTAATCGGGGCGAACAATGAGCAGTTCTTC.

The chain is built from TRBV7-9 and TRBJ1-2, with D unresolved. Germline V gene sequence: CDR1 SEHNR, CDR2 FQNEAQ (reference sequence). Trimming cost V 2 bases and J 8 bases, with 15 bases left between them. The CDR3 is 14 residues long. CDR3 DNA sequence: TGTGCCAGCAGCTTACAAGACCTTCCCCAGGGCTACACCTTC. Protein: CASSLQDLPQGYTF.

This clonotype occurred once. The J gene is TRBJ1-1, the V gene TRBV6-5; 7 bases match TRBD1. The length of the CDR3 is 13 residues. J lost 11 bases, V lost 4 bases, and 10 bases had no gene match. Germline values: CDR1 MNHEY, CDR2 SVGAGI. In DNA, the CDR3 is TGTGCCAGCAGTTTTATGAGACAGGGCAGCGCTTTCTTT. It specifies CASSFMRQGSAFF.

As regards this clonotype: At one of its ends the junction is not consistent with the germline gene, which may arise from a read error. V and J are TRBV5-1 and TRBJ2-5, with D perhaps TRBD2 (6 bases). CDR1 and CDR2 (germline): SGHRS, YFSETQ. CDR3 length equals 15 residues. The CDR3 bases are TGCGCCGGCAGCTTGACTTACCTAGCGACGGAGACCCAGTACTTC. Its translation is CAGSLTYLATETQYF. The full variable domain, its missing parts supplied by reference TRBV5-1 and TRBJ2-5, is KAGVTQTPRYLIKTRGQQVTLSCSPISGHRSVSWYQQTPGQGLQFLFEYFSETQRNKGNFPGRFSGRQFSNSRSEMNVSTLELGDSALYLCAGSLTYLATETQYFGPGTRLLVL.